The present T cell receptor (beta chain) was sequenced within a study of T-cell memory formation after mild COVID-19. Findings and limits, study-wide: There were some responding clones in pre-infection memory, which suggested that cross-reactive memory had joined.

TCRdb redid the calling of the 5' RACE reads with MiXCR, one entry per CDR3 protein. Of roughly 560,000 distinct CDR3 sequences listed, roughly 21% are singletons. Germline CDR1 reads LGHNA; CDR2 reads YSLEER. The CDR3 is 14 residues long. Trimming pared 0 bases from V and 4 bases from J, leaving 4 bases between. Concerning this clonotype itself: Its target is unknown.

The receptor's source is an adult woman who had mild COVID-19 (a few samples of this study predate the infection). Cell type and time point are not known. Input material: PBMCs or a T cell subset sorted from them (not recorded which). V usage is TRBV4-3 and J usage is TRBJ2-6; D unclear. The CDR3 nucleotides are TGCGCCAGCAGCCAAGATAAAGGGGCCAACGTCCTGACTTTC. Translating gives CASSQDKGANVLTF.